Shown below are 22 T cell receptor beta chains from a single sample sequenced in a study of low-dose radiotherapy and immunotherapy resistance in tumors. The time point: after trial treatment. Indicated treatment: LDRT plus nivolumab, ipilimumab, low-dose cyclophosphamide and aspirin (RACIN trial). Covering alpha and beta chains, TRAV- and TRBV-specific primers were used for the first-strand cDNA. Amplification of TCRs used a constant-region primer and V-primer adapter for approximately 19 PCR cycles. Via MiXCR, TCRdb re-called the reads, giving one row per CDR3 protein. Of around 80,000 distinct CDR3 sequences in the sample, under 20% were seen once. The sequences come from PBMCs, collected after low-dose radiotherapy plus immunotherapy. Source of these receptors: a male donor with prostate cancer.

In this sample, this clonotype turned up many times. The chain's CDR3 is CSGQVGSYEQYF. The CDR3 DNA is TGCAGCGGACAGGTCGGATCCTACGAGCAGTACTTC. The rearrangement uses TRBV29-1 and TRBJ2-7; D is possibly TRBD1 (6 bases). Germline CDR1 is SQVTM and CDR2 is ANQGSEA. The CDR3 is 12 residues long. V lost 7 bases to trimming and J lost 1 base, with 11 bases between them.

The gene calls are TRBV25-1 and TRBJ1-2; D is unresolved. V lost 3 bases, J lost 1 base, and 9 bases lay in between. The CDR3 has 14 amino acids. Germline lookup yields CDR1 MGHDK and CDR2 SYGVNS. CDR3 in amino acids: CASSDLRVNYGYTF. The CDR3 DNA reads TGTGCCAGCAGTGATCTCAGAGTTAACTATGGCTACACCTTC.

About this clonotype itself: This likely stems from a read error, as it lies one base from a far larger clone. V and J are TRBV6-6 and TRBJ2-1, with TRBD2 matching over 16 bases. The CDR3 is 20 residues long. CDR1 MNHNY and CDR2 SVGAGI come from the germline V gene (reference sequence). The V segment lost 6 bases and the J segment 10 bases; nucleotides outside the gene matches: 21. In nucleotides, the CDR3 is TGTGCCAGCAGCCTTCGGGGGGGACTAGCGGGAGGGTTAGGGTTCTACGAGCAGTTCTTC. Protein sequence: CASSLRGGLAGGLGFYEQFF.

There are many counts of this clonotype. This chain connects TRBV5-6 to TRBJ1-2; D gene unclear. Per the germline V gene, CDR1 is SGHDT and CDR2 is YYEEEE. Trimming stripped 4 bases from V and 5 bases from J, with 12 bases between. The CDR3 loop spans 13 amino acids. The CDR3 DNA is TGTGCCAGCAGCGCCGGGAGGAGGTATGGCTACACCTTC. Translation: CASSAGRRYGYTF.

This clonotype was counted between two and nine times. The chain couples TRBV27 to TRBJ1-1; 9 bases map to TRBD1. The CDR3 spans 14 residues. V shed 5 bases and J 3 bases; nucleotides not matched to a gene: 4. In germline, CDR1 is MNHEY, CDR2 SMNVEV (reference sequence). In nucleotides, the CDR3 is TGTGCCAGCAGTCCCTGGACAGGGGACACTGAAGCTTTCTTT. The encoded protein is CASSPWTGDTEAFF.

This clonotype was counted many times. The chain joins TRBV20-1 to TRBJ2-2; 12 bases are shared with TRBD2. This CDR3 spans 18 amino acids. The trim removed 0 bases at V and 3 bases at J, leaving 8 bases unmatched. Germline CDR1 reads DFQATT; CDR2 reads SNEGSKA (reference sequence). CDR3 residues: CSARDPASGRVDTGELFF. For the CDR3, the DNA is TGCAGTGCTAGAGATCCGGCTAGCGGGAGGGTAGACACCGGGGAGCTGTTTTTT.

The V gene is TRBV12-3 or TRBV12-4, the J gene TRBJ1-5, with D maybe TRBD1 (6 bases). Trimming took off 1 base at V and 8 bases at J, with 12 bases between the two ends. The CDR3 is made up of 14 amino acids. CDR3: CASSLGGAQEPQHF. Here the CDR3 DNA reads TGTGCCAGCAGTTTAGGGGGGGCCCAGGAGCCCCAGCATTTT.

With respect to this clonotype: A much larger clone lies one base from this, so it may be a read error. The V call is TRBV28, the J call TRBJ2-1; no clear D gene. This CDR3 is 13 amino acids long. Looked up from germline, CDR1 is MDHEN and CDR2 is SYDVKM. The V end lost 7 bases, the J end lost 6 bases, and 13 bases lay between the germline ends. In DNA, the CDR3 is TGTGCCAGCACTTCACACAGTGGCAATGAGCAGTTCTTC. Amino acids: CASTSHSGNEQFF.

The sample holds a few counts of this clonotype. The chain uses TRBV20-1 and TRBJ2-1; TRBD2 aligns across 12 bases. The CDR3 has 15 residues. Germline values: CDR1 DFQATT, CDR2 SNEGSKA (reference sequence). Losses at the gene ends were 5 bases for V and 7 bases for J; bases not matched to a gene: 9. CDR3 bases: TGCAGTGCTCCTAGCGGGAGGGCCAGCCCGAATGAGCAGTTCTTC. Translating it yields CSAPSGRASPNEQFF.

This clonotype appeared many times. V is TRBV21-1 and J is TRBJ2-7; the table's D call, TRBD1, has no DNA check behind it. TRBV21-1 is deemed a pseudogene. The CDR3 is 16 residues long. In DNA form, the CDR3 reads TGTGCCAGCACCACGGCGGGGCGGGGAAGCTCCTACGAGCAGTACTTC. This sequence encodes CASTTAGRGSSYEQYF.

This clonotype has at least ten counts. The chain joins TRBV28 to TRBJ2-7; weak D call: TRBD1 (6 bases). The germline V and J ends were trimmed by 8 bases and 9 bases, with 17 bases remaining between them. Germline lookup yields CDR1 MDHEN and CDR2 SYDVKM. The CDR3 spans 12 residues. Here the CDR3 DNA reads TGTGCCAGCTCTTTACAGGGTTTTGGGCAGTACTTC. Residues: CASSLQGFGQYF.

This clonotype has a count of ten or more. V is TRBV12-3 or TRBV12-4 and J is TRBJ2-1; no firm D call. Trimming shortened V by 5 bases and J by 0 bases, and 11 bases separated the two germline ends. CDR3 length equals 15 residues. Here the CDR3 reads CASSGKSFSYNEQFF. The CDR3 nucleotides are TGTGCCAGCAGTGGTAAGAGTTTCTCCTACAATGAGCAGTTCTTC.

This clonotype was found many times. The chain is built from TRBV20-1 and TRBJ2-3; D not certain. The CDR3 runs 13 residues. V lost 6 bases, J lost 0 bases, and 10 bases lay in between. Per the germline V gene, CDR1 is DFQATT and CDR2 is SNEGSKA (reference sequence). The CDR3 reads CSASLQSTDTQYF. As DNA, the CDR3 is TGCAGTGCATCCCTACAGAGCACAGATACGCAGTATTTT.

This clonotype was counted ten times or more. This rearrangement joins TRBV25-1 to TRBJ2-3; D is unclear. The V gene lost 2 bases and the J gene lost 3 bases, with 9 bases spanning the gap. Germline V gene sequence: CDR1 MGHDK, CDR2 SYGVNS. The CDR3 contains 14 residues. CDR3 nucleotides: TGTGCCAGCAGTGAAATAGAGGCGACAGATACGCAGTATTTT. Its translation is CASSEIEATDTQYF. Filled out from reference TRBV25-1 and TRBJ2-3, the complete variable domain reads EADIYQTPRYLVIGTGKKITLECSQTMGHDKMYWYQQDPGMELHLIHYSYGVNSTEKGDLSSESTVSRIRTEHFPLTLESARPSHTSQYLCASSEIEATDTQYFGPGTRLTVL.

This clonotype was seen at least ten times. The chain uses TRBV11-2 and TRBJ2-7; 10 bases are shared with TRBD1. Germline CDR1 SGHAT, CDR2 FQNNGV. The CDR3 spans 16 residues. The V gene end was trimmed by 2 bases and the J gene end by 4 bases; junction bases not matched to a gene: 8. The CDR3 protein is CASSLSKGQGNYEQYF. DNA for the CDR3: TGTGCCAGCAGCTTAAGTAAGGGACAGGGGAATTACGAGCAGTACTTC.

V is TRBV29-1 and J is TRBJ2-2, with 7 nucleotides matching TRBD2. There are 15 residues in the CDR3. The V and J ends lost 1 base and 0 bases, in that order; junction bases with no gene match: 2. Germline CDR1 SQVTM, CDR2 ANQGSEA. The CDR3 here is CSVEGREANTGELFF. CDR3 DNA: TGCAGCGTTGAAGGCCGGGAGGCGAACACCGGGGAGCTGTTTTTT.

This clonotype was counted many times. The rearrangement joins TRBV29-1 to TRBJ1-1; D unclear. CDR3 length: 13 residues. Germline loops: CDR1 SQVTM, CDR2 ANQGSEA. The V end was cut by 2 bases, the J end by 11 bases, with 18 bases between. CDR3 bases: TGCAGCGTTGAAACGAGCTCTGCCAAGACGGCTTTCTTT. Protein sequence: CSVETSSAKTAFF.

In this sample, this clonotype turned up many times. The chain carries TRBV28 and TRBJ1-3, with TRBD1 matching 9 bases. This CDR3 spans 18 amino acids. In germline, CDR1 is MDHEN, CDR2 SYDVKM. Trimming cost V 5 bases and J 0 bases; bases outside gene matches: 11. CDR3 in amino acids: CASSGGQGGTASGNTIYF. The CDR3 bases are TGTGCCAGCAGTGGGGGACAGGGAGGAACGGCCTCTGGAAACACCATATATTTT.

A word on this clonotype: It differs at one base from a far larger clone, so likely a read error. The CDR3 sequence is CSASEPGAYNEQYF. In nucleotides, the CDR3 is TGCAGTGCTAGTGAGCCGGGAGCTTACAATGAGCAGTACTTC. The chain recombines TRBV20-1 with TRBJ2-4, with D tentatively TRBD2 (6 bases). CDR1 and CDR2 from the germline V gene are DFQATT and SNEGSKA (reference sequence). The CDR3 is 14 amino acids. Trimming removed 3 bases from V and 13 bases from J, with 22 bases in between.

The chain is built from TRBV20-1 and TRBJ1-5, with 10 bases that match TRBD1. V lost 4 bases and J lost 0; bases outside the gene matches: 9. The CDR3 has 17 residues. In germline, CDR1 is DFQATT, CDR2 SNEGSKA (reference sequence). CDR3 DNA: TGCAGTGCTAAGGGACAGGGGATATCCCTTAGCAATCAGCCCCAGCATTTT. Residues: CSAKGQGISLSNQPQHF.

The sample holds many counts of this clonotype. J is TRBJ2-1 and V is TRBV18, with 9 positions matching TRBD2. Germline V gene data show CDR1 as KGHSH and CDR2 as LQKENI. J lost 7 bases, V lost 8 bases, and 6 bases had no gene match. This CDR3 has 13 amino acids. This CDR3 reads CASASGGPNEQFF. Here the CDR3 DNA reads TGTGCCAGCGCCAGCGGGGGGCCTAATGAGCAGTTCTTC.

On this clonotype itself: This probably arose from a read error, given a far larger clone one base away. V and J are TRBV13 and TRBJ2-1; the D gene is possibly TRBD2 (6 bases). There are 13 residues in the CDR3. Per the germline V gene, CDR1 is PRHDT and CDR2 is FYEKMQ (reference sequence). The CDR3 spells CVSSWGLRDEQFF. CDR3 DNA sequence: TGTGTCAGCAGCTGGGGACTTCGCGATGAGCAGTTCTTC.